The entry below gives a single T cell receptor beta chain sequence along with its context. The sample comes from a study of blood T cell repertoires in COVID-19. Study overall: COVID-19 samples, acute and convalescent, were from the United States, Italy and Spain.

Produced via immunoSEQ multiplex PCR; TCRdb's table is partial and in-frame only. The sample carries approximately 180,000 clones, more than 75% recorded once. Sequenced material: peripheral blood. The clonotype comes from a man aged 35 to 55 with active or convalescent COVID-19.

CDR3 sequence reads: CASSLVQGNSPLHF. The CDR3, as DNA: TGTGCCAGCAGCTTAGTACAGGGTAATTCACCCCTCCACTTT. The V call is TRBV7-2, the J call TRBJ1-6; a possible D gene is TRBD1 (6 bases). V was pared by 1 base and J by 6 bases, with 7 bases between. CDR1 and CDR2 from the germline V gene are SGHTA and FQGNSA. The CDR3 runs to 14 residues.